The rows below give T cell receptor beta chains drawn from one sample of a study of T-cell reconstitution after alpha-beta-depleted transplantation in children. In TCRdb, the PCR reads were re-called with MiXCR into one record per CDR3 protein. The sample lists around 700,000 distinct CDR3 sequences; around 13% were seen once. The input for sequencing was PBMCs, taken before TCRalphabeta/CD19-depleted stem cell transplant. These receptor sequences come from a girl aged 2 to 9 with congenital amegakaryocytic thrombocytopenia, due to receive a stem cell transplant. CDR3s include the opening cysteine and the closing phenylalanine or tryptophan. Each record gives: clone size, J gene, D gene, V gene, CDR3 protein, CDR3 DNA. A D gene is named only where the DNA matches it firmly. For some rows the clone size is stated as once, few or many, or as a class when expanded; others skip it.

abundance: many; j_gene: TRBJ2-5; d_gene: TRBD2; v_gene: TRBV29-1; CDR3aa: CSVELAGVEETQYF; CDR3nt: TGCAGCGTAGAGCTAGCGGGAGTAGAGGAGACCCAGTACTTC
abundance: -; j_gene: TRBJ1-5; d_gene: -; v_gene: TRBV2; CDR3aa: CASTGYSNQPQHF; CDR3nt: TGTGCCAGCACTGGGTATAGCAATCAGCCCCAGCATTTT
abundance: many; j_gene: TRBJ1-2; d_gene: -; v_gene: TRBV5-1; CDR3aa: CASSLSGTSRGYTF; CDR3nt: TGCGCCAGCAGCTTGTCCGGGACCTCTCGGGGCTACACCTTC
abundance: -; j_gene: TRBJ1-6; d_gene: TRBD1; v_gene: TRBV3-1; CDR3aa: CASSQGTGGNSPLHF; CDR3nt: TGTGCCAGCAGCCAAGGGACAGGAGGGAATTCACCCCTCCACTTT
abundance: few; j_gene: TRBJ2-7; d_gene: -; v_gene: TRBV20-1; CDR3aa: CSARGDSTPYEQYF; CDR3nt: TGCAGTGCTAGAGGGGACTCCACCCCCTACGAGCAGTACTTC
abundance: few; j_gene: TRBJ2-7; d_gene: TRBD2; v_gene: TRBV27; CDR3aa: CASSGAGTSFYEQYF; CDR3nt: TGTGCCAGCAGTGGGGCCGGGACTAGCTTCTACGAGCAGTACTTC
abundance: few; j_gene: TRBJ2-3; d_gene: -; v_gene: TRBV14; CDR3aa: CASSPPGVLLGTQYF; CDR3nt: TGTGCCAGCAGCCCTCCCGGGGTACTTTTGGGTACGCAGTATTTT
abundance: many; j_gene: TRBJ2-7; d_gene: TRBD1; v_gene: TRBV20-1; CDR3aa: CSARRQGEQYF; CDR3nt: TGCAGTGCTAGACGACAGGGCGAGCAGTACTTC
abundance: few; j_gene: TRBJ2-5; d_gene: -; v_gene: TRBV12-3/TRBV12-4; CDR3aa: CASTLSGGETQYF; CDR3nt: TGTGCCAGCACCCTTAGCGGCGGGGAGACCCAGTACTTC
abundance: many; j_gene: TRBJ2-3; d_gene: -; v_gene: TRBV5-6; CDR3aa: CASSLRGKWDPGADTQYF; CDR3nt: TGTGCCAGCAGCTTGCGAGGGAAGTGGGACCCCGGGGCAGATACGCAGTATTTT